The clone carrying this T cell receptor beta chain was found many times. Antigen: not known. Trimming took off 3 bases at V and 2 bases at J, with 10 bases between the two ends. The CDR3 extends over 14 amino acids. Germline V gives CDR1 SGHNT, CDR2 YENEEA. Authors of the study amplified TCR beta CDR3 regions from RNA transcripts. TCR CDR3 underwent first-round RT-PCR with the HTBI primer set. TCRdb reprocessed the multiplex PCR reads with MiXCR, giving one entry per CDR3 protein. The repertoire includes over 550,000 distinct CDR3 sequences, over 15% of them detected once, and approximately 20% sits in the top ten. The data belong to a study of T cells in Graves' hyperthyroidism and ophthalmopathy. The source of the PBMCs was 9.5 to 10 ml of fresh peripheral blood. The study, taken as a whole, reports: A 13 V-J signature model discriminated ophthalmopathy versus stable hyperthyroidism.

The chain recombines TRBV11-3 with TRBJ1-2; tentative D call: TRBD1 (6 bases). This clonotype was obtained from a woman younger than 35 with Graves' hyperthyroidism. Sequenced: blood. CDR3 sequence reads: CASSFSTGNYGYTF. CDR3 DNA: TGTGCCAGCAGCTTTTCTACAGGGAACTATGGCTACACCTTC.